The next 32 T cell receptor beta chains were all read from a single sample in a study of CD8+CD57+ T cells in acquired aplastic anemia (dated by TCRdb to 2017 to 2018). Sequencing took place on an Illumina HiSeq 2000. Profiling of TCR beta VDJ combinations and CDR3 sequences used genomic DNA as the template. Starting from the raw public reads, TCRdb applied fastp trimming at Q25, assembled clones with MiXCR and retained in-frame beta chains. Here each entry gathers all rows of one CDR3 protein and keeps the most common genes and DNA. Recorded for this sample are about 470,000 distinct CDR3 sequences; under 40% of them occurred a single time. Together, the top ten hold under 0.95% of the sample. Flow cytometry had shown CD8+CD57+ cell expansion in the patients selected for sequencing. Sequencing was carried out using sorted CD4+, CD8+, or CD8+CD57+ T cells (not recorded which) from PBMCs. The receptors originated from a human donor with aplastic anemia.

This clonotype came up many times. The V call is TRBV10-3, the J call TRBJ2-1; D is ambiguous. Germline CDR1 and CDR2: ENHRY and SYGVKD. The CDR3 loop spans 15 amino acids. With 3 bases removed from V and 0 bases from J, the gap between germline ends came to 9 bases. CDR3 sequence reads: CAISDYPSSYNEQFF. CDR3 in DNA: TGTGCCATCAGTGACTATCCTAGCTCCTACAATGAGCAGTTCTTC.

CDR3 nucleotide sequence: TGTGCCAGCAGCCAAGATTTTGGCGCCCAGCCCCAGTATTTT. This translates into CASSQDFGAQPQYF. This chain joins TRBV3-1 and TRBJ1-5, with D hard to call. TRBJ2-3 matches the DNA end more closely, so the J call is doubtful. The CDR3 has 14 residues. Germline V gives CDR1 LGHDT, CDR2 YNNKEL (reference sequence).

This clonotype has a count of ten or more. This sequence joins TRBV5-1 and TRBJ2-5; unclear D gene. The V end was cut by 4 bases, the J end by 4 bases, with 14 bases between. There are 14 residues in the CDR3. Per germline, CDR1 SGHRS and CDR2 YFSETQ. The CDR3 protein is CASSPTGYGETQYF. CDR3 DNA sequence: TGCGCCAGCAGCCCTACTGGTTACGGAGAGACCCAGTACTTC. Complete variable domain (other parts from reference TRBV5-1 and TRBJ2-5): KAGVTQTPRYLIKTRGQQVTLSCSPISGHRSVSWYQQTPGQGLQFLFEYFSETQRNKGNFPGRFSGRQFSNSRSEMNVSTLELGDSALYLCASSPTGYGETQYFGPGTRLLVL.

The chain joins TRBV7-2 to TRBJ2-2; D not resolved. Trimming stripped 7 bases from V and 1 base from J, with 7 bases between. Germline V gene lookup returns CDR1 SGHTA and CDR2 FQGNSA. This CDR3 region has 13 residues. The CDR3 DNA reads TGTGCCAGCAAGGTACTGAACACCGGGGAGCTGTTTTTT. This gives the protein CASKVLNTGELFF.

The J gene is TRBJ1-5, the V gene TRBV6-2 or TRBV6-3, with D unresolved. CDR1 and CDR2 (germline): MNHEY, SVGEGT. The CDR3 contains 18 residues. Between the trimmed V and J ends, which lost 0 bases and 2 bases, there was a span of 17 bases. CDR3 amino acids: CASSYSSNPGSGNQPQHF. The CDR3 DNA is TGTGCCAGCAGTTACTCGAGCAACCCGGGCTCGGGCAATCAGCCCCAGCATTTT.

As to this clonotype: Being one base from a much bigger clone, this may be a read error. The genes are TRBV2 and TRBJ1-1, with D possibly being TRBD1 (5 bases). Looked up from germline, CDR1 is SNHLY and CDR2 is FYNNEI. The CDR3 is 15 amino acids. The CDR3 bases are TGTGCCAGCGGTGAGTTGGCAGGGATGAACACTGAAGCTTTCTTT. Its protein is CASGELAGMNTEAFF.

The table lists this clonotype with many counts. The chain employs TRBV2 and TRBJ1-4; unclear D gene. CDR3 length: 12 amino acids. The V end lost 1 base, the J end lost 8 bases, and 5 bases lay between the germline ends. The germline V gene encodes CDR1 SNHLY and CDR2 FYNNEI. CDR3 bases: TGTGCCAGCAGTGAAGTTGTGGAAAAACTGTTTTTT. Translation: CASSEVVEKLFF.

This chain uses TRBV19 with TRBJ1-1; 10 bases fit TRBD1. The CDR3 extends over 13 amino acids. V lost 5 bases, J lost 10 bases, and 7 bases stayed unmatched. Germline V gives CDR1 LNHDA, CDR2 SQIVND (reference sequence). CDR3 nucleotide sequence: TGTGCCAGTAGTCCCCCGACAGGGGGCAGAGCTTTCTTT. It yields the protein CASSPPTGGRAFF. Drawing the rest from reference TRBV19 and TRBJ1-1, the complete variable domain is DGGITQSPKYLFRKEGQNVTLSCEQNLNHDAMYWYRQDPGQGLRLIYYSQIVNDFQKGDIAEGYSVSREKKESFPLTVTSAQKNPTAFYLCASSPPTGGRAFFGQGTRLTVV.

Concerning this clonotype: A much larger clone is a single base away; this may be a read error. The rearrangement joins TRBV20-1 to TRBJ2-7, with 10 positions matching TRBD2. CDR1 and CDR2 (germline): DFQATT, SNEGSKA (reference sequence). This CDR3 comprises 14 residues. With 7 bases clipped from V and 3 bases from J, the junction kept 9 bases outside the gene matches. The CDR3 sequence is CSVPKTSGCYEQYF. CDR3 DNA sequence: TGCAGTGTCCCTAAGACTAGCGGGTGCTACGAGCAGTACTTC.

The rearrangement joins TRBV19 to TRBJ1-1; 10 positions agree with TRBD1. V shed 5 bases and J 1 base; nucleotides not matched to a gene: 10. The length of the CDR3 is 17 residues. CDR1 and CDR2 from the germline V gene are LNHDA and SQIVND (reference sequence). In nucleotides, the CDR3 is TGTGCCAGTAGTCCCCGGGACAGGGGTATCACGAACACTGAAGCTTTCTTT. It yields the protein CASSPRDRGITNTEAFF.

This sequence joins TRBV12-3 or TRBV12-4 and TRBJ2-7, with D hard to call. With 3 bases removed from V and 6 bases from J, the gap between germline ends came to 9 bases. The CDR3 loop spans 12 amino acids. The CDR3 coding sequence is TGTGCCAGCAGTTTTTTCCGGGTCGAGCAGTACTTC. Translated, it gives CASSFFRVEQYF.

At least ten counts were recorded for this clonotype. This sequence joins TRBV20-1 and TRBJ1-6; D possibly corresponds to TRBD1 (5 bases). Trimming left V 3 bases short and J 5 bases short, with 11 bases between. The CDR3 totals 14 residues. The V gene's germline CDR1 is DFQATT and CDR2 SNEGSKA (reference sequence). CDR3 nucleotides: TGCAGTGCTAGGGGTGGGACGGATAATTCACCCCTCCACTTT. Protein product: CSARGGTDNSPLHF.

Turning to this clonotype: This could be a read error, since a much larger clone is one nucleotide away. This chain uses TRBV7-9 with TRBJ2-7; perhaps TRBD1 as D (6 bases). V lost 2 bases, J lost 7 bases, and 18 bases lay in between. Germline lookup yields CDR1 SEHNR and CDR2 FQNEAQ (reference sequence). CDR3 length: 15 amino acids. CDR3 in amino acids: CASSLTGTSSLEQYF. CDR3 DNA: TGTGCCAGCAGCTTAACGGGGACAAGTAGCCTGGAGCAGTACTTC.

The sample holds many counts of this clonotype. This chain joins TRBV20-1 and TRBJ1-3; D is unresolved. Germline values: CDR1 DFQATT, CDR2 SNEGSKA (reference sequence). V lost 4 bases, J lost 0 bases, and 10 bases lay in between. The CDR3 contains 14 residues. This chain's CDR3 is CSAIVLASGNTIYF. CDR3 bases: TGCAGTGCTATCGTCCTGGCCTCTGGAAACACCATATATTTT.

To note about this clonotype: A read error is possible here, since a much larger clone lies one base away. The rearrangement links TRBV19 to TRBJ1-5; TRBD1 matches 9 bases. Trimming took 5 bases from V and 7 from J; bases not matched to a gene: 12. The germline V gene has CDR1 LNHDA and CDR2 SQIVND (reference sequence). The length of the CDR3 is 16 residues. CDR3 DNA sequence: TGTGCCAGTAGTGTAACCGGGACAGGGTTTCGGCAGCCCCAGCATTTT. Translating gives CASSVTGTGFRQPQHF.

In its sample, this clonotype was seen a few times. Relative to the germline gene, one junction end is altered; a read error may explain this. The rearrangement links TRBV20-1 to TRBJ2-7; D gene ambiguous. The V gene's germline CDR1 is DFQATT and CDR2 SNEGSKA (reference sequence). The length of the CDR3 is 10 residues. The CDR3 nucleotides read TGCAGTGCTTCAGCTATCGAGCAGTGCTTC. Translating gives CSASAIEQCF.

The sample holds a few counts of this clonotype. This chain connects TRBV4-2 to TRBJ1-1; TRBD1 matches 10 bases. The CDR3 totals 16 residues. CDR1 is LGHNA and CDR2 is YNFKEQ in the germline V gene. V lost 0 bases and J lost 0; bases outside the gene matches: 1. DNA for the CDR3: TGTGCCAGCAGCCAAGAGGGACAGGGGATGAACACTGAAGCTTTCTTT. This encodes CASSQEGQGMNTEAFF.

This clonotype was recorded once. At one end, the junction sequence differs from germline, possibly due to a read error. The chain has TRBV2 and TRBJ1-1; 10 bases are shared with TRBD1. The CDR3 is made up of 14 amino acids. Germline V lookup: CDR1 SNHLY, CDR2 FYNNEI. The CDR3 region has the DNA TGTGCCAGCAGTGAAACCGGACAGGGGGATGAAGCTTCCTTT. Its protein is CASSETGQGDEASF.

Notes on this clonotype: A much larger clone is a single base away; this may be a read error. J is TRBJ1-6 and V is TRBV5-6, with a weak D call TRBD1 (6 bases). CDR1 and CDR2 (germline): SGHDT, YYEEEE. CDR3 length equals 14 residues. The CDR3 sequence: CASSLDRVGSLLHF. The CDR3 DNA reads as TGTGCCAGCAGCTTGGACAGGGTGGGATCACTCCTCCACTTT.

This clonotype was seen ten or more times. This chain links TRBV19 with TRBJ2-7; 9 bases fit TRBD2. This CDR3 is 14 amino acids long. V was clipped by 5 bases and J by 3 bases; unmatched bases: 5. The germline gives CDR1 LNHDA, CDR2 SQIVND (reference sequence). The CDR3 DNA reads TGTGCCAGTAGTCGGGCTAGCGGGATCTACGAGCAGTACTTC. Protein sequence: CASSRASGIYEQYF.

J is TRBJ2-3 and V is TRBV3-1, with D hard to call. CDR1 is LGHDT and CDR2 is YNNKEL in the germline V gene (reference sequence). V dropped 1 base and J dropped 1 base, with 12 bases sitting between them. The length of the CDR3 is 16 residues. The DNA of the CDR3 is TGTGCCAGCAGCCAAGGATCGGGCGGTGGCACAGATACGCAGTATTTT. Translated, it gives CASSQGSGGGTDTQYF.

J is TRBJ1-6 and V is TRBV29-1; 8 positions match TRBD1. With V trimmed by 4 bases and J by 10 bases, 3 bases remained unmatched. Germline assignment: CDR1 SQVTM and CDR2 ANQGSEA. The CDR3 is 12 residues long. The CDR3 here is CSVGQGRSPLHF. The CDR3 DNA sequence: TGCAGCGTTGGACAGGGGAGATCACCCCTCCACTTT.

The rearrangement joins TRBV20-1 to TRBJ2-7, with 13 bases that match TRBD2. The V gene's germline CDR1 is DFQATT and CDR2 SNEGSKA (reference sequence). The CDR3 contains 17 residues. The trim removed 4 bases at V and 5 bases at J, leaving 14 bases unmatched. The CDR3 sequence is CSANSGTSGEVWDEQYF. The CDR3 DNA follows: TGCAGTGCTAACTCCGGGACTAGCGGGGAAGTTTGGGACGAGCAGTACTTC.

This clonotype was observed a handful of times. At one boundary the junction diverges from the germline segment, which might be a read error. V gene TRBV7-9 combines with J gene TRBJ1-4; D is ambiguous. The germline V gene encodes CDR1 SEHNR and CDR2 FQNEAQ (reference sequence). The CDR3 spans 9 residues. Here the CDR3 DNA reads TGTGCCAGCAGCTTAGTGTCGGGTTTT. Encoded protein: CASSLVSGF.

This clonotype was observed a single time. This sequence joins TRBV10-3 and TRBJ2-1; TRBD2 matches at 10 bases. J was trimmed by 7 bases and V by 10 bases; bases with no gene match: 13. Germline CDR1 ENHRY, CDR2 SYGVKD. The CDR3 has 15 residues. Here the CDR3 DNA reads TGTGCCAGCAGCCATAATAGCGGGAGGAGGAATGAGCAGTTCTTC. It codes for CASSHNSGRRNEQFF.

The gene calls are TRBV10-3 and TRBJ1-5, with D uncertain. The CDR3 consists of 13 residues. V lost 6 bases, J lost 4 bases, and 10 bases lay in between. In germline, CDR1 is ENHRY, CDR2 SYGVKD. CDR3 DNA: TGTGCCATCAGCGCCGAGACTAATCAGCCCCAGCATTTT. It translates to CAISAETNQPQHF.

This chain links TRBV20-1 with TRBJ2-7; a weak D match, TRBD1 (6 bases). CDR3 size: 13 residues. Germline values: CDR1 DFQATT, CDR2 SNEGSKA (reference sequence). V was cut by 7 bases and J by 0 bases, with 13 bases left in between. This chain's CDR3 is CSVMDRNSYEQYF. CDR3 DNA sequence: TGCAGTGTAATGGACAGAAACTCCTACGAGCAGTACTTC.

V is TRBV20-1 and J is TRBJ1-5, with D possibly being TRBD1 (6 bases). The CDR3 sequence is 14 residues long. Germline V gene sequence: CDR1 DFQATT, CDR2 SNEGSKA (reference sequence). Between the trimmed V and J ends, which lost 8 bases and 2 bases, there was a span of 16 bases. The CDR3 bases are TGCAGTACAAAAAGGGGGAGCGGCAATCAGCCCCAGCATTTT. Protein product: CSTKRGSGNQPQHF.

This clonotype showed up many times. V gene TRBV19 combines with J gene TRBJ2-5, with TRBD2 identical over 8 bases. The V gene end was trimmed by 9 bases and the J gene end by 5 bases; junction bases not matched to a gene: 14. Germline assignment: CDR1 LNHDA and CDR2 SQIVND (reference sequence). This CDR3 comprises 15 residues. CDR3 sequence: CASTQFRGGRETQYF. The CDR3 coding sequence is TGTGCCAGCACGCAGTTCCGGGGGGGCCGGGAGACCCAGTACTTC. The whole variable domain, remainder taken from reference TRBV19 and TRBJ2-5, is DGGITQSPKYLFRKEGQNVTLSCEQNLNHDAMYWYRQDPGQGLRLIYYSQIVNDFQKGDIAEGYSVSREKKESFPLTVTSAQKNPTAFYLCASTQFRGGRETQYFGPGTRLLVL.

The J gene is TRBJ1-1, the V gene TRBV14; D call uncertain. V was shortened by 3 bases and J by 1 base, with 6 bases between the two germline ends. From germline, CDR1 is SGHDN and CDR2 FVKESK. This CDR3 region has 13 residues. DNA of the CDR3: TGTGCCAGCAGCCAGACGTGGAACACTGAAGCTTTCTTT. This codes for CASSQTWNTEAFF.

The J gene is TRBJ1-1, the V gene TRBV10-3, with D perhaps matching TRBD1 (6 bases). Germline V CDR1 and CDR2: ENHRY, SYGVKD. The V gene lost 10 bases and the J gene lost 4 bases, with 25 bases spanning the gap. The CDR3 runs 16 residues. The CDR3: CASIWGRGSLITEAFF. The CDR3 bases are TGTGCCAGCATCTGGGGCAGGGGAAGTTTGATCACTGAAGCTTTCTTT.

The rearrangement joins TRBV7-3 to TRBJ1-4; no definite D call. The CDR3 is 13 amino acids. Trimming took 7 bases from V and 8 from J, leaving 14 bases between them. Germline lookup yields CDR1 SGHTA and CDR2 FQGTGA. The CDR3 sequence is CASIPIAPEKLFF. The CDR3 DNA is TGTGCCAGCATCCCTATCGCCCCGGAAAAACTGTTTTTT.